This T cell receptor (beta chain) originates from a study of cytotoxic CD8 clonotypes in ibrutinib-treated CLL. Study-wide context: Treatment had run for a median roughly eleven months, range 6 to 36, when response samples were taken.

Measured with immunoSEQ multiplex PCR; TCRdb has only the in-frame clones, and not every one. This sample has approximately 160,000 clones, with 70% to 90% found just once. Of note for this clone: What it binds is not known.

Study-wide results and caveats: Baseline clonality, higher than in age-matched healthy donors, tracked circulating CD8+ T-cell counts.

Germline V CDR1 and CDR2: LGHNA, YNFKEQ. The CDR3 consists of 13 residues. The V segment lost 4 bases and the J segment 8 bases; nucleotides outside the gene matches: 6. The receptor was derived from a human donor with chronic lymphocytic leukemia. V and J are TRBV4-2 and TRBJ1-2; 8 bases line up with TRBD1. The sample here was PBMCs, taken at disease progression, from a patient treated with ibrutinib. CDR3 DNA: TGTGCCAGCAGCCTCCAGGGGGCGGCCGGCTACACCTTC. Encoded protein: CASSLQGAAGYTF.